This T cell receptor (beta chain) was sequenced during a study of chronic HIV infection and antiretroviral therapy (dated by TCRdb to between 2014 and 2017). Its CDR3 holds 15 amino acids, cysteine through phenylalanine. Left in the record is the CDR3 DNA by itself, 45 bases read in frame from the first base. Cut back by 2 bases and 1 base, the V and J ends lie 8 bases apart. CDR1 SGHAT and CDR2 FQDESV were looked up in the germline V gene (reference sequence). Libraries were built with 5' RACE. Sequencing instrument: Illumina MiSeq. The public sequencing data were trimmed at Q25 with fastp and processed into clonotypes with MiXCR by TCRdb, which kept only in-frame beta chains. Every entry covers one CDR3 protein and lists the most common genes and DNA from its rows. This sample holds about 38,000 distinct CDR3 sequences; roughly 7.6% were observed only once. Over 2.5% of the sample goes to the ten largest clones.

This clonotype was detected many times. This receptor's antigen is unknown. No much larger clone is present one base from it, and per-base qualities are unavailable. The sequence links TRBV11-1 to TRBJ2-2; tentative D gene TRBD2, with 6 bases matching. The receptor was derived from an adult who had HIV and had not received antiretroviral therapy, or was an uninfected healthy control (not recorded which). The sample was peripheral blood. The nucleotide sequence is given as TGTGCCAGCAGCTTAATGGAGGGGAACACCGGGGAGCTGTTTTTT. Its amino acids are CASSLMEGNTGELFF.